This paragraph covers one T cell receptor (beta chain) sequence. What it binds is not known. With the Oncomine TCR Beta short-read assay, DNA from cultured CD4+ T cells was sequenced. TCRdb itself ran the PCR reads through MiXCR, one entry per CDR3 protein. The profile shows fewer than 30,000 distinct CDR3 sequences, 35% to 55% of them singletons. The CDR3 runs to 14 residues. V dropped 4 bases and J dropped 6; count of bases not matched to a gene: 5. Germline values: CDR1 SGHTA, CDR2 FQGNSA. The data stem from a study of vaccination and CD4 T cells after COVID-19. Time point described: late sampling 161 to 241 days after vaccination in three convalescent patients. Treatment reported: approximately 9-day PBMC culture with coronavirus spike peptide pools or control peptides (ViraFEST assay).

This sequence was found in a human donor who had recovered from COVID-19. V usage is TRBV7-2 and J usage is TRBJ2-1, with 8 bases that match TRBD2. The specimen comprised CD4+ T cells from blood, cultured in vitro, sampled about 7 months after SARS-CoV-2 vaccination. The DNA of the CDR3 is TGTGCCAGCAGCTCCGGGACTAGACTCAATGAGCAGTTCTTC. Residues: CASSSGTRLNEQFF.